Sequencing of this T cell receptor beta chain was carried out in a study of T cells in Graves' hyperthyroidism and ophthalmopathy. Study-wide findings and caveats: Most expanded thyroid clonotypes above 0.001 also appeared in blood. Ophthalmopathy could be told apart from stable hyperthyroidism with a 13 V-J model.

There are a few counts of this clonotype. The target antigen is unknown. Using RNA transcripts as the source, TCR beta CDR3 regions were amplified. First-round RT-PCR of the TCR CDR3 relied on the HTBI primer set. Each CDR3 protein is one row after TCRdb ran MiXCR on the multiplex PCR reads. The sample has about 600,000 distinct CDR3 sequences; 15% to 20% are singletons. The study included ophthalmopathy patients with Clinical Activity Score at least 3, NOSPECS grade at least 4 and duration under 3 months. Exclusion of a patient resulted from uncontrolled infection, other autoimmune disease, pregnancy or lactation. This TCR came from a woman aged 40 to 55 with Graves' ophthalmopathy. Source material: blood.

The CDR3 coding sequence is TGTGCCAGCAGCCTACAGGGGTCGGTAGAGACCCAGTACTTC. Its protein is CASSLQGSVETQYF. This sequence joins TRBV11-2 and TRBJ2-5, with 7 bases matching TRBD1. The germline V gene has CDR1 SGHAT and CDR2 FQNNGV. The CDR3 length is 14 residues. V was pared by 5 bases and J by 4 bases, with 7 bases of the junction left unmatched.